The following is a TCR beta chain sequence with its context. The target antigen is unknown. Germline V gene lookup returns CDR1 SGHDN and CDR2 FVKESK. The CDR3 sequence is 14 residues long. V dropped 1 base and J dropped 6 bases, with 13 bases sitting between them. After extraction with the RNeasy kit, about 0.45 to 1 ug of the RNA was reverse transcribed using random hexamers. An immunoSEQ multiplex PCR generated amplified TCR beta CDR3 products spanning 54 Vbeta and 13 Jbeta. TCRdb reprocessed the immunoSEQ multiplex PCR reads with MiXCR, giving one entry per CDR3 protein. The sample has a few hundred thousand distinct CDR3 sequences, about 91% seen once. This entry belongs to a study of CD8 T cells in Susac syndrome. General study findings and limits: The authors acknowledged that the study's TCR sequencing and HLA analysis involved relatively few individuals.

Blood CD8+ and CD4+ T cells underwent high-throughput TCR beta sequencing. The authors negatively isolated CD8+ and CD4+ T cells and FACS-enriched TEMRA cells. Sequenced input: CD4+ T cells from PBMCs. This chain connects TRBV14 to TRBJ2-7; D is unresolved. This clonotype originated in a human donor with multiple sclerosis. CDR3: CASSQGIHSGEQYF. The CDR3, as DNA: TGTGCCAGCAGCCAAGGTATCCATTCGGGCGAGCAGTACTTC.